Listed below are T cell receptor beta chains from one sample, sequenced in a study of T-cell reconstitution after alpha-beta-depleted transplantation in children. Each CDR3 protein is one row after TCRdb ran MiXCR on the PCR reads. The repertoire holds 240,000 or so distinct CDR3 sequences, with around 7.8% as singletons. The sequences come from PBMCs, mostly from graft donor cells, collected 180 days after TCRalphabeta/CD19-depleted stem cell transplant. These receptors originate from a male patient younger than 18 who had a stem cell transplant for acute lymphoblastic leukemia, so the T cells may come from the graft donor. Both conserved end residues are part of each CDR3. The D gene is left open where the match is weak. Only part of the rows carry a size: once, few, many, or a class if the clone is expanded.

d_call | j_call | clone_size | v_call | cdr3_aa | cdr3_nt
TRBD2 | TRBJ2-2 | many | TRBV7-2 | CASSRSGGAATGELFF | TGTGCCAGCAGCCGTAGCGGGGGGGCTGCCACCGGGGAGCTGTTTTTT
NA | TRBJ1-1 | many | TRBV27 | CASSFGENLEAFF | TGTGCCAGCAGTTTCGGGGAAAATCTTGAAGCTTTCTTT
NA | TRBJ2-2 | many | TRBV9 | CASSVGPRLTGELFF | TGTGCCAGCAGCGTGGGGCCCCGACTCACCGGGGAGCTGTTTTTT
NA | TRBJ2-1 | many | TRBV2 | CASSGLEEGKAYNEQFF | TGTGCCAGCAGTGGGTTGGAGGAGGGGAAGGCCTACAATGAGCAGTTCTTC
TRBD1 | TRBJ2-5 | few | TRBV29-1 | CSVEWGQGGGTQYF | TGCAGCGTTGAATGGGGACAGGGGGGGGGGACCCAGTACTTC
TRBD2 | TRBJ2-6 | many | TRBV7-6 | CASSQGLAGAGANVLTF | TGTGCCAGCAGCCAGGGACTAGCGGGGGCTGGGGCCAACGTCCTGACTTTC
NA | TRBJ1-5 | many | TRBV20-1 | CSASYAGASNQPQHF | TGCAGTGCTAGCTATGCGGGGGCCAGCAATCAGCCCCAGCATTTT
NA | TRBJ1-1 | many | TRBV28 | CASSFLTDRPEEAFF | TGTGCCAGCAGTTTTCTAACCGACAGGCCCGAGGAAGCTTTCTTT
NA | TRBJ2-2 | many | TRBV11-2 | CASSLVGLELFF | TGTGCCAGCAGCTTAGTAGGGCTGGAGCTGTTTTTT
TRBD1 | TRBJ1-2 | many | TRBV13 | CASSSKETRDRRPICSYTF | TGTGCCAGCAGCTCGAAGGAGACCCGGGACAGGCGGCCTATATGCAGCTACACCTTC
NA | TRBJ1-5 | many | TRBV4-1 | CASSPNEGTLQPQHF | TGCGCCAGCAGCCCCAATGAGGGGACACTTCAGCCCCAGCATTTT
NA | TRBJ1-5 | NA | TRBV6-2/TRBV6-3 | CASSLTRERQPQHF | TGTGCCAGCAGCCTAACCAGAGAAAGGCAGCCCCAGCATTTT
NA | TRBJ1-3 | many | TRBV12-3/TRBV12-4 | CASSFGSSGNTIYF | TGTGCCAGCAGTTTCGGAAGCTCTGGAAACACCATATATTTT
TRBD1 | TRBJ1-3 | many | TRBV6-4 | CASNGPTAETGRTGNTIYF | TGTGCCAGCAACGGCCCGACCGCTGAGACAGGGAGGACTGGAAACACCATATATTTT
NA | TRBJ1-2 | many | TRBV10-3 | CAISEGGAPLNYGYTF | TGTGCCATCAGTGAAGGAGGGGCCCCGTTAAACTATGGCTACACCTTC
NA | TRBJ2-5 | many | TRBV20-1 | CSQTGEVETQYF | TGCAGCCAGACAGGAGAGGTAGAGACCCAGTACTTC
NA | TRBJ1-1 | many | TRBV14 | CASSQGSWSEAFF | TGTGCCAGCAGCCAAGGGTCGTGGTCTGAAGCTTTCTTT
NA | TRBJ2-1 | few | TRBV12-3/TRBV12-4 | CASSLAQGQGGEQFF | TGTGCCAGCAGTTTAGCGCAAGGCCAGGGGGGTGAGCAGTTCTTC
NA | TRBJ1-6 | many | TRBV20-1 | CSASPRTHSYNSPLHF | TGCAGTGCTAGCCCCCGGACACACTCCTATAATTCACCCCTCCACTTT
NA | TRBJ2-6 | many | TRBV5-1 | CASSSRYSGANVLTF | TGCGCCAGCAGTTCCCGGTACTCTGGGGCCAACGTCCTGACTTTC
NA | TRBJ2-2 | many | TRBV21-1 | CASSNWTGTGVTGELFF | TGTGCCAGCAGCAATTGGACCGGGACAGGGGTCACCGGGGAGCTGTTTTTT
NA | TRBJ2-3 | NA | TRBV11-2 | CASSLGVLKGGGTDTQYF | TGTGCCAGCAGCTTAGGGGTATTGAAGGGGGGTGGGACAGATACGCAGTATTTT
NA | TRBJ1-1 | many | TRBV4-1 | CASSQVWVKGDTEAFF | TGCGCCAGCAGCCAAGTCTGGGTCAAGGGAGACACTGAAGCTTTCTTT
NA | TRBJ2-7 | many | TRBV11-2 | CASSLVHRPWGSYEQYF | TGTGCCAGCAGCTTAGTCCACAGGCCCTGGGGCTCCTACGAGCAGTACTTC
NA | TRBJ1-1 | many | TRBV28 | CASSISPPDPNTEAFF | TGTGCCAGCAGTATTTCCCCGCCGGATCCGAACACTGAAGCTTTCTTT
NA | TRBJ2-7 | many | TRBV5-4 | CASSLGGNYEQYF | TGTGCCAGCAGCTTGGGTGGTAACTACGAGCAGTACTTC
NA | TRBJ2-7 | many | TRBV20-1 | CSARPLDGTREQYF | TGCAGTGCTAGACCACTGGACGGGACGAGGGAGCAGTACTTC
NA | TRBJ2-5 | many | TRBV10-3 | CAIAAGFQETQYF | TGTGCCATCGCGGCAGGTTTTCAAGAGACCCAGTACTTC
NA | TRBJ2-7 | many | TRBV28 | CASKKGFYEQYF | TGTGCCAGCAAGAAAGGGTTCTACGAGCAGTACTTC
TRBD1 | TRBJ1-2 | few | TRBV19 | CASSIEDRAPYGYTF | TGTGCCAGTAGTATAGAAGACAGGGCCCCTTATGGCTACACCTTC
NA | TRBJ1-3 | many | TRBV29-1 | CSVEDLGHPSGNTIYF | TGCAGCGTTGAAGATCTGGGACACCCCTCTGGAAACACCATATATTTT
TRBD2 | TRBJ2-3 | many | TRBV5-4 | CAAAKRGPTDTQYF | TGTGCCGCAGCGAAGCGGGGACCCACAGATACGCAGTATTTT
NA | TRBJ2-7 | medium-sized | TRBV5-1 | CASSLGYEQYF | TGTGCCAGCAGCTTGGGGTACGAGCAGTACTTC
NA | TRBJ1-1 | many | TRBV15 | CATSREGYGQNTEAFF | TGTGCCACCAGCAGAGAAGGGTACGGCCAAAACACTGAAGCTTTCTTT
NA | TRBJ1-1 | NA | TRBV19 | CASKVAGEDAFF | TGTGCCAGTAAGGTGGCAGGGGAGGACGCTTTCTTT
NA | TRBJ2-3 | many | TRBV4-1 | CASSQIGGSGDTQYF | TGCGCCAGCAGCCAAATCGGGGGCTCAGGGGATACGCAGTATTTT
NA | TRBJ1-4 | many | TRBV28 | CASRRTGLNEKLFF | TGTGCCAGCAGGCGAACAGGGCTTAATGAAAAACTGTTTTTT
NA | TRBJ2-5 | many | TRBV7-9 | CASSVRGAQETQYF | TGTGCCAGCAGCGTCCGGGGGGCCCAAGAGACCCAGTACTTC
NA | TRBJ2-7 | many | TRBV5-1 | CASSLDGGRPYEQYF | TGCGCCAGCAGCTTAGATGGTGGTCGCCCCTACGAGCAGTACTTC
NA | TRBJ1-4 | few | TRBV7-9 | CACHKTGTTNEKLFF | TGTGCCTGCCACAAAACAGGGACAACTAATGAAAAACTGTTTTTT
NA | TRBJ1-1 | few | TRBV19 | CASSMAGFTEAFF | TGTGCCAGTAGTATGGCGGGATTCACTGAAGCTTTCTTT
NA | TRBJ2-2 | NA | TRBV5-4 | CASSLSPVTTGELFF | TGTGCCAGCAGCTTGTCCCCAGTTACCACCGGGGAGCTGTTTTTT
TRBD2 | TRBJ2-3 | many | TRBV6-2/TRBV6-3 | CASTDQTSGPSTDTQYF | TGTGCCAGCACCGACCAGACTAGCGGACCGAGCACAGATACGCAGTATTTT
TRBD2 | TRBJ2-7 | many | TRBV3-1 | CASSLGAGAYEQYF | TGTGCCAGCAGCCTGGGAGCGGGGGCCTACGAGCAGTACTTC
NA | TRBJ1-4 | many | TRBV2 | CASRGSKEKLFF | TGTGCCAGCAGGGGGTCAAAAGAAAAACTGTTTTTT
TRBD1 | TRBJ2-3 | many | TRBV29-1 | CSVADRGRLSTDTQYF | TGCAGCGTTGCCGACAGGGGCCGCCTTAGCACAGATACGCAGTATTTT
TRBD1 | TRBJ2-5 | many | TRBV6-2/TRBV6-3 | CASRGQLQETQYF | TGTGCCAGCAGGGGACAGTTACAAGAGACCCAGTACTTC
NA | TRBJ2-1 | many | TRBV20-1 | CSAREPGRYNEQFF | TGCAGTGCTAGAGAGCCGGGACGATACAATGAGCAGTTCTTC